A single sample gave rise to the 7 T cell receptor beta chains below, sequenced in a study of cytomegalovirus exposure and HLA in healthy donors. Use of 60 Vbeta and 13 Jbeta primers characterized the PCR. Some clones are missing from TCRdb's copy, which holds only in-frame ones; the method was immunoSEQ multiplex PCR. Here the sample spans about 93,000 clones, roughly 72% being singletons. The sample comprised PBMCs. The receptor source for this set is a man aged 30-40 years in good health and CMV-seronegative.

This sequence joins TRBV28 and TRBJ1-5, with D uncertain. The ends were cut back, 4 bases at V and 10 bases at J, with 8 bases in the middle. This CDR3 region has 11 residues. Germline V gene sequence: CDR1 MDHEN, CDR2 SYDVKM. CDR3 coding DNA: TGTGCCAGCAGTTCCGGGTTCCCCCAGCATTTT. Translating gives CASSSGFPQHF. Full variable domain (outside the CDR3, taken from reference TRBV28 and TRBJ1-5): DVKVTQSSRYLVKRTGEKVFLECVQDMDHENMFWYRQDPGLGLRLIYFSYDVKMKEKGDIPEGYSVSREKKERFSLILESASTNQTSMYLCASSSGFPQHFGDGTRLSIL.

The chain has TRBV5-1 and TRBJ2-1; 11 nucleotides align to TRBD2. The CDR3 has 16 residues. The junction had 6 bases not matched to a gene; V was cut back by 0 bases and J by 7 bases. In germline, CDR1 is SGHRS, CDR2 YFSETQ. CDR3 sequence: CASSLALAGVRNEQFF. The DNA of the CDR3 is TGCGCCAGCAGCTTGGCACTAGCGGGAGTAAGGAATGAGCAGTTCTTC.

As for this clone: At the DNA level, this CDR3 is encoded by other sequences in the same sample as well. The chain couples TRBV7-7 to TRBJ2-2; D ambiguous. V lost 5 bases and J lost 1, with 8 bases in between. In germline, CDR1 is SSHAT, CDR2 FNYEAQ (reference sequence). The CDR3 covers 14 residues. In DNA form, the CDR3 reads TGTGCCAGCAGCGCGACGGGGAACACCGGGGAGCTGTTTTTT. It encodes CASSATGNTGELFF.

The V gene is TRBV4-3, the J gene TRBJ2-3; no reliable D call. The CDR3 sequence is 16 residues long. Germline V gives CDR1 LGHNA, CDR2 YSLEER. Deletions cut 0 bases from V and 2 bases from J, with 12 bases between. Written as DNA, the CDR3 is TGCGCCAGCAGCCAAGATTATAGATTTCCCACAGATACGCAGTATTTT. Protein sequence: CASSQDYRFPTDTQYF.

This chain links TRBV5-1 with TRBJ1-1; 7 nucleotides line up with TRBD1. The CDR3 contains 15 residues. With V trimmed by 5 bases and J by 0 bases, 7 bases remained unmatched. Germline-derived CDR1 and CDR2 are SGHRS and YFSETQ. CDR3 amino acids: CASRLQTGMNTEAFF. For the CDR3, the DNA is TGCGCCAGCAGGCTACAGACAGGGATGAACACTGAAGCTTTCTTT.

V gene TRBV19 combines with J gene TRBJ2-3; TRBD2 matches 9 bases. The CDR3 runs to 16 residues. Germline V gene lookup returns CDR1 LNHDA and CDR2 SQIVND (reference sequence). V was clipped by 4 bases and J by 2 bases; unmatched bases: 7. CDR3 loop: CASSNDRLAATDTQYF. For the CDR3, the DNA is TGTGCCAGTAGTAACGATAGACTAGCGGCCACAGATACGCAGTATTTT.

The rearrangement joins TRBV6-1 to TRBJ1-4; 8 bases agree with TRBD1. The CDR3 is 14 residues long. Losses at the gene ends were 7 bases for V and 7 bases for J; bases not matched to a gene: 8. Per germline, CDR1 MNHNS and CDR2 SASEGT. The CDR3 reads CASNAQGAREKLFF. CDR3 bases: TGTGCCAGCAATGCGCAGGGGGCGCGTGAAAAACTGTTTTTT.